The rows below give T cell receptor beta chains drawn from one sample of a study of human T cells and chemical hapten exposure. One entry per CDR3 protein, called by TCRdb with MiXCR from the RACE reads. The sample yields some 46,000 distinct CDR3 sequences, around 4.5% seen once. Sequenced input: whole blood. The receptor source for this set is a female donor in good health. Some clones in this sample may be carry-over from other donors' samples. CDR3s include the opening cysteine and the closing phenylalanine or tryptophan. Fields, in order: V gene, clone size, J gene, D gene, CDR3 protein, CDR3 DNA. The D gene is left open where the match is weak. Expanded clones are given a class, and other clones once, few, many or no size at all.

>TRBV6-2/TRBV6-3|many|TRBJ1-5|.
CASSQGQPQHF
TGTGCCAGCAGTCAGGGGCAGCCCCAGCATTTT
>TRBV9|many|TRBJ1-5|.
CASSIGFGNQPQHF
TGTGCCAGCAGCATCGGTTTTGGCAATCAGCCCCAGCATTTT
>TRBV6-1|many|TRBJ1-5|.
CASSGTIWGGSHQPQHF
TGTGCCAGCAGTGGGACGATTTGGGGGGGCTCCCATCAGCCCCAGCATTTT
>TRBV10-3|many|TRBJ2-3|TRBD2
CAISESQRGGPSTDTQYF
TGTGCCATCAGTGAGTCCCAGCGGGGGGGCCCTAGCACAGATACGCAGTATTTT
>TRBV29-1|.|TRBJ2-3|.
CSVVLGSGADTQYF
TGCAGCGTTGTACTAGGTAGCGGAGCAGATACGCAGTATTTT
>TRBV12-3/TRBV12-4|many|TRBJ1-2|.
CASSRGGTYGYTF
TGTGCCAGCAGCCGAGGAGGGACTTATGGCTACACCTTC
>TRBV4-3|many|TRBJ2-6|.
CASSQFLASGANVLTF
TGCGCCAGCAGCCAATTTTTGGCCTCTGGGGCCAACGTCCTGACTTTC
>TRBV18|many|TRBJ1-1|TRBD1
CASSTGQYPEAFF
TGTGCCAGCTCAACGGGACAGTATCCTGAAGCTTTCTTT
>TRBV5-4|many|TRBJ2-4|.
CASSRDPIPKGNIQYF
TGTGCCAGCAGCCGCGACCCTATCCCCAAAGGAAACATTCAGTACTTC
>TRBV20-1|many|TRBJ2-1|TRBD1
CSARARTGPNEQFF
TGCAGTGCTAGAGCGAGGACAGGGCCCAATGAGCAGTTCTTC
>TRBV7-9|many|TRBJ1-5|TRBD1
CASSLGSGQGNQPQHF
TGTGCCAGCAGCTTAGGGTCGGGACAGGGAAATCAGCCCCAGCATTTT
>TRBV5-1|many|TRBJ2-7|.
CATTGEGYEQYF
TGCGCCACCACGGGAGAAGGTTACGAGCAGTACTTC
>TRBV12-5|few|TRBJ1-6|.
CALLLVAPFALHF
TGTGCCCTTTTGCTCGTAGCACCTTTCGCCCTCCACTTT
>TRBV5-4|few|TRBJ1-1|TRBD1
CASSPPTGGSEAFF
TGTGCCAGCAGCCCCCCGACAGGGGGCTCTGAAGCTTTCTTT
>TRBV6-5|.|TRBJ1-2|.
CASSRVVTNYGYTF
TGTGCCAGCAGTAGGGTCGTTACTAACTATGGCTACACCTTC
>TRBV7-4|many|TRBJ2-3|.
CASSHENRRTTSTDTQYF
TGTGCCAGCAGCCACGAGAATAGACGAACCACTAGCACAGATACGCAGTATTTT
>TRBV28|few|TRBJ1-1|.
CASAPPGDNTEAFF
TGTGCCAGCGCTCCACCCGGCGATAACACTGAAGCTTTCTTT
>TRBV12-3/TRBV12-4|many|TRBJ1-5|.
CASSPTALSNQPQHF
TGTGCCAGCAGCCCGACAGCCCTTAGCAATCAGCCCCAGCATTTT
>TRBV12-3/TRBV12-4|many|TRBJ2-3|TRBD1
CASRRDSGTDTQYF
TGTGCCAGCAGACGGGACAGCGGCACAGATACGCAGTATTTT
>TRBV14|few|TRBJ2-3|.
CASSQYRVPGTDTQYF
TGTGCCAGCAGCCAATATCGGGTCCCCGGCACAGATACGCAGTATTTT
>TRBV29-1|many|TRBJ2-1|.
CSVEEGSLSYNEQFF
TGCAGCGTTGAAGAGGGCAGCCTTTCCTACAATGAGCAGTTCTTC
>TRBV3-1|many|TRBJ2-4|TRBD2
CASSLLAGGRNIQYF
TGTGCCAGCAGCCTACTAGCGGGGGGGCGTAACATTCAGTACTTC
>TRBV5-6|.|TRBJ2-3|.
CASSRAVTVSDTQYF
TGTGCCAGCAGCCGAGCGGTGACAGTTTCAGATACGCAGTATTTT
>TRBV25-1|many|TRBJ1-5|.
CASSETGLNQPQHF
TGTGCCAGCAGTGAAACAGGACTCAATCAGCCCCAGCATTTT
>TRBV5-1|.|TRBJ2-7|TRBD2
CASSLSGGYEQYF
TGCGCCAGCAGCCTTAGCGGGGGGTACGAGCAGTACTTC
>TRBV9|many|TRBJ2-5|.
CASSVDPGETQYF
TGTGCCAGCAGCGTAGATCCGGGAGAGACCCAGTACTTC
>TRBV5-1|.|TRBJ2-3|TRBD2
CASSLDASGSSTDTQYF
TGCGCCAGCAGCTTAGATGCTAGCGGTTCTAGCACAGATACGCAGTATTTT
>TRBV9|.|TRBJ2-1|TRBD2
CASSPGGTSYEQFF
TGTGCCAGCAGCCCTGGGGGGACTAGCTATGAGCAGTTCTTC
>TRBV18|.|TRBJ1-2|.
CASSPPVEQGRYGYTF
TGTGCCAGCTCACCACCGGTGGAACAGGGCCGCTATGGCTACACCTTC
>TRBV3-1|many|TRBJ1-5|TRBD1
CASSQDWGQGARQPQHF
TGTGCCAGCAGCCAAGATTGGGGACAGGGGGCTAGGCAGCCCCAGCATTTT
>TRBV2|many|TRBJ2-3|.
CASTYGAVTDTQYF
TGTGCCAGCACATATGGGGCTGTTACAGATACGCAGTATTTT
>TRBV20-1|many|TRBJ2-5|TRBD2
CSAKTEGLAGGGTKETQYF
TGCAGTGCTAAAACCGAAGGGCTAGCGGGCGGCGGGACGAAAGAGACCCAGTACTTC
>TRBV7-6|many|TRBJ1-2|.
CASSSAGHGYTF
TGTGCCAGCAGCTCCGCCGGTCATGGCTACACCTTC
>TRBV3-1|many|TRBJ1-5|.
CASSHGVSNQPQHF
TGTGCCAGCAGCCACGGTGTTAGCAATCAGCCCCAGCATTTT
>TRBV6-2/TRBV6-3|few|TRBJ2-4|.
CASSPPDWGVNIQYF
TGTGCCAGCAGTCCCCCGGATTGGGGGGTAAACATTCAGTACTTC
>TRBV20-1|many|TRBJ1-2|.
CSAMTANYGYTF
TGCAGTGCTATGACAGCTAACTATGGCTACACCTTC
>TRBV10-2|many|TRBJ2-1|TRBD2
CASSGETSGGPSLF
TGCGCCAGCAGTGGTGAGACTAGCGGGGGGCCCTCCCTTTTC
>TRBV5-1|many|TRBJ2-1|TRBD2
CASSLASGGAVGEQFF
TGCGCCAGCAGCTTGGCGAGCGGGGGGGCCGTAGGTGAGCAGTTCTTC
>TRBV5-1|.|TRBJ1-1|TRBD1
CASSLYRGGTEAFF
TGCGCCAGCAGCTTGTACAGGGGAGGCACTGAAGCTTTCTTT
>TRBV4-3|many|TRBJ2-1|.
CASSQDRGSRGFF
TGCGCCAGCAGCCAAGATCGGGGCTCCCGTGGGTTCTTC
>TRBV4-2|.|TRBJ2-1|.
CASSQEGGNSYNEQFF
TGTGCCAGCAGCCAAGAAGGCGGAAACTCCTACAATGAGCAGTTCTTC
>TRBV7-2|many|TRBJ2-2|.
CASSLSRPGPGELFF
TGTGCCAGCAGCCTGAGCCGACCCGGTCCGGGGGAGCTGTTTTTT
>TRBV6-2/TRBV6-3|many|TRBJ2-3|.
CASSYKRDTQYF
TGTGCCAGCAGTTACAAAAGGGATACGCAGTATTTT
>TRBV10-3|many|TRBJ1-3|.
CAIRPQGTSGNTIYF
TGTGCCATCAGACCCCAGGGTACCTCTGGAAACACCATATATTTT
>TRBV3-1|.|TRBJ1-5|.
CASSQELGRPQHF
TGTGCCAGCAGCCAAGAACTCGGCCGGCCCCAGCATTTT
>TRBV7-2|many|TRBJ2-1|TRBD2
CASSPRLAGMGNEQFF
TGTGCCAGCAGCCCACGACTAGCGGGGATGGGAAATGAGCAGTTCTTC
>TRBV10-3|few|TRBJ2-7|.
CAISDPAGYEQYF
TGTGCCATCAGTGATCCGGCTGGCTACGAGCAGTACTTC